This entry is about one T cell receptor beta chain. This clonotype was detected only a few times. The antigen it binds to is not known. Base qualities are not provided; no much larger clone lies one nucleotide away. The data derive from a study of CD8 T cells in ankylosing spondylitis (dated by TCRdb to about 2017). With respect to the entire study: The study set out to find disease-linked TCR variants by profiling T cell receptor beta repertoires in ankylosing spondylitis patients and healthy donors. The full study cohort comprised about 25 ankylosing spondylitis patients and roughly 110 healthy donors. Peripheral blood was sampled, and synovial fluid was also collected from ankylosing spondylitis patients. General findings and caveats noted by the study authors: The disease-linked clones showed a CD8+ phenotype and occurred at relatively low frequencies in peripheral blood. Some motif variants had previously been reported in the synovial fluid and blood of reactive arthritis patients, which suggests shared mechanisms of disease initiation. A TCR beta motif made up of eight highly homologous amino acid variants appeared to be characteristic of blood from ankylosing spondylitis patients. Significant enrichment of the disease-linked clones was reported in matched synovial fluid samples from ankylosing spondylitis patients.

These reads were obtained on an Illumina HiSeq 2500. Quantitative 5'-RACE with molecular barcodes was the method used to prepare the TCR beta libraries. The authors' pipeline ran thus. A new computational method, built on a probabilistic model of VDJ rearrangement, was used to identify disease-linked TCR variants. Through fastp at Q25 and MiXCR, TCRdb rebuilt clones from the public reads, retaining in-frame beta chains. All rows with the same CDR3 protein become a single entry with the most common DNA and genes. The V and J calls reflect TCRdb's pipeline rather than the authors' work. The sample table contains about 320,000 distinct CDR3 sequences; only one count was recorded for approximately 10% of them. Roughly 9% of the sample belongs to the ten largest clones. From a lookup of the germline V gene, CDR1 and CDR2 are KGHSH and LQKENI. The CDR3, from cysteine to phenylalanine, totals 15 residues. Only CDR3 DNA remains: 45 bases, in frame from the first base. V and J are truncated by 2 bases and 0 bases respectively, leaving an intervening sequence of 8 bases.

The sequencing sample was made of blood, either unsorted or a sorted T cell fraction (not recorded which). The TCR sequence derives from a female donor with ankylosing spondylitis or in good health (not recorded which). The rearranged chain carries TRBV18 and TRBJ1-3; perhaps TRBD1 is the D gene, with 6 bases matching. The nucleotide sequence is TGTGCCAGCTCACCATCAGGGGTCTCTGGAAACACCATATATTTT. This translates into CASSPSGVSGNTIYF.